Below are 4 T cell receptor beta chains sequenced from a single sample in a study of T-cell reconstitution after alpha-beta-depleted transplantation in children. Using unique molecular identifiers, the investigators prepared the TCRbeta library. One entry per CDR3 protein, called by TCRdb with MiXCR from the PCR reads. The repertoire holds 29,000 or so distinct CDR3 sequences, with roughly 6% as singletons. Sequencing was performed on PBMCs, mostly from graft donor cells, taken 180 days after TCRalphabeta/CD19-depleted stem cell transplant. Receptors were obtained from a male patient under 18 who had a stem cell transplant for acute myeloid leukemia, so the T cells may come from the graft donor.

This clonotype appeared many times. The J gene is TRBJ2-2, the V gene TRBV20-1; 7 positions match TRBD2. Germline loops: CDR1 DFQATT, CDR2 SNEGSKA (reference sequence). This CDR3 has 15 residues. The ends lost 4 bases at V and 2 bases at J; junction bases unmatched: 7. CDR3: CSAMASGLNTGELFF. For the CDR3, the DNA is TGCAGTGCTATGGCTAGCGGTTTAAACACCGGGGAGCTGTTTTTT.

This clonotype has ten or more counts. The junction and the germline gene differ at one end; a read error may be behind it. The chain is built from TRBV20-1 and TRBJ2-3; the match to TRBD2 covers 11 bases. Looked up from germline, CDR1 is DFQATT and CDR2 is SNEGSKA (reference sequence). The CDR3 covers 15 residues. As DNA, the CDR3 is TGCAGTCCTAGAGACCCGCTAGCGGGGGGAGATACGCAGTATTTT. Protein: CSPRDPLAGGDTQYF.

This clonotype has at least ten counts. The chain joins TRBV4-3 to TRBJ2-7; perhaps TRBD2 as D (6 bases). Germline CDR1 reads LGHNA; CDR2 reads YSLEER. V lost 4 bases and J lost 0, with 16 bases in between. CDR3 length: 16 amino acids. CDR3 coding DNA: TGCGCCAGCAGCCCATCTGGGGCGGGAAGCTCCTACGAGCAGTACTTC. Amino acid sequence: CASSPSGAGSSYEQYF.

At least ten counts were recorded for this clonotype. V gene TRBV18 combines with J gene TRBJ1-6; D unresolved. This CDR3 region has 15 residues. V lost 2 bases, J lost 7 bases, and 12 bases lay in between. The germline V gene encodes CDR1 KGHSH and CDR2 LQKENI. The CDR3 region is CASSPVGAQNSPLHF. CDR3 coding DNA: TGTGCCAGCTCACCAGTTGGCGCCCAAAATTCACCCCTCCACTTT. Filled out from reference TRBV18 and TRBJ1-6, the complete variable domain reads NAGVMQNPRHLVRRRGQEARLRCSPMKGHSHVYWYRQLPEEGLKFMVYLQKENIIDESGMPKERFSAEFPKEGPSILRIQQVVRGDSAAYFCASSPVGAQNSPLHFGNGTRLTVT.